These 28 T cell receptor beta chains share one sample of origin, sequenced in a study of T-cell reconstitution after alpha-beta-depleted transplantation in children (dated by TCRdb to between 2015 and 2016). Libraries were built with PCR. The sequencing machine was an Illumina HiSeq 2500. TCR library preparation used molecular barcoding, with unique molecular identifiers applied to normalize quantification of the TCRbeta repertoire. TCRdb handled the public reads itself, with Q25 trimming in fastp and clone calling in MiXCR, and kept productive beta chains. Rows merge per CDR3 protein into single entries with the most common DNA and genes. The sample records around 490,000 distinct CDR3 sequences, about an eighth of which are singletons. The ten largest clones add up to less than 15% of the sample. According to the study, the label for this sample's treatment or condition signals: allogeneic hematopoietic cell transplantation with graft depleted of TCRalphabeta T cells and CD19 B cells.

Sequences were derived from PBMCs, mostly from graft donor cells, sampled 180 days after TCRalphabeta/CD19-depleted stem cell transplant. All receptors derive from a female patient between 2 and 10 years old who had a stem cell transplant for aplastic anemia, so the T cells may come from the graft donor.

The chain links TRBV4-3 to TRBJ2-7, with 8 bases fitting TRBD2. The CDR3 covers 16 residues. Germline loops: CDR1 LGHNA, CDR2 YSLEER. V was pared by 0 bases and J by 0 bases, with 4 bases of the junction left unmatched. The chain's CDR3 is CASSQDVAGPSYEQYF. In nucleotides, the CDR3 is TGCGCCAGCAGCCAAGATGTAGCGGGGCCCTCCTACGAGCAGTACTTC.

This clonotype appeared many times. This rearrangement joins TRBV5-1 to TRBJ2-2; D remains ambiguous. The V and J ends lost 3 bases and 4 bases respectively, with 10 bases between them. There are 14 residues in the CDR3. In germline, CDR1 is SGHRS, CDR2 YFSETQ. The CDR3 bases are TGCGCCAGCAGCTCTATGCTAGGCACCGGGGAGCTGTTTTTT. It is translated as CASSSMLGTGELFF.

In this sample, this clonotype turned up a few times. V gene TRBV12-3 or TRBV12-4 combines with J gene TRBJ2-7, with 10 bases matching TRBD2. V lost 3 bases to trimming and J lost 3 bases; unmatched junction nucleotides: 5. This CDR3 comprises 15 residues. The CDR3 DNA reads TGTGCCAGCAGTTTCGGACTAGCGGAGATCTACGAGCAGTACTTC. Protein: CASSFGLAEIYEQYF.

The CDR3: CASSQLEDEQFF. Written as DNA, the CDR3 is TGTGCCAGCAGCCAACTCGAGGATGAGCAGTTCTTC. This chain joins TRBV7-9 and TRBJ2-1; D unclear. Trimming pared 5 bases from V and 8 bases from J, leaving 10 bases between. The germline CDR1 and CDR2 sequences are SEHNR and FQNEAQ (reference sequence). This CDR3 region has 12 residues.

There are a few counts of this clonotype. The chain combines TRBV30 with TRBJ2-2; D may match TRBD1 or TRBD2 (5 bases each). The CDR3 sequence is 16 residues long. Trimming removed 0 bases at V and 5 bases at J, with 16 bases between. CDR1 is GTSNPN, CDR2 SVGIG, per germline (reference sequence). CDR3 sequence: CAWSVRDPIWTGELFF. CDR3 DNA sequence: TGTGCCTGGAGTGTACGGGACCCCATTTGGACCGGGGAGCTGTTTTTT.

This clonotype occurred a few times. The V call is TRBV14, the J call TRBJ2-3, with 9 bases matching TRBD2. Per the germline V gene, CDR1 is SGHDN and CDR2 is FVKESK. This CDR3 region has 15 residues. V was pared by 4 bases and J by 8 bases, with 10 bases of the junction left unmatched. The CDR3 reads CASSRTSVPRGTQYF. The CDR3 bases are TGTGCCAGCAGCCGGACTAGCGTCCCTAGAGGTACGCAGTATTTT. Full variable domain (remainder filled in from reference TRBV14 and TRBJ2-3): EAGVTQFPSHSVIEKGQTVTLRCDPISGHDNLYWYRRVMGKEIKFLLHFVKESKQDESGMPNNRFLAERTGGTYSTLKVQPAELEDSGVYFCASSRTSVPRGTQYFGPGTRLTVL.

This chain links TRBV4-3 with TRBJ2-7, with D hard to call. The CDR3 has 14 amino acids. Germline V CDR1 and CDR2: LGHNA, YSLEER. V lost 3 bases to trimming and J lost 2 bases, with 11 bases between them. CDR3 region: CASSQEVGPYEQYF. For the CDR3, the DNA is TGCGCCAGCAGCCAGGAAGTAGGGCCCTACGAGCAGTACTTC.

This clonotype turned up a few times. The chain carries TRBV18 and TRBJ2-1, with 13 bases lining up with TRBD2. The CDR3 sequence is 15 residues long. Losses at the gene ends were 3 bases for V and 9 bases for J; bases not matched to a gene: 5. Germline V gives CDR1 KGHSH, CDR2 LQKENI. CDR3 sequence: CASSPSTSGRTEQFF. For the CDR3, the DNA is TGTGCCAGCTCACCCTCGACTAGCGGGAGGACTGAGCAGTTCTTC.

This clonotype was seen a few times. The V call is TRBV7-2, the J call TRBJ2-7; D call uncertain. Looked up from germline, CDR1 is SGHTA and CDR2 is FQGNSA. V shed 5 bases and J shed 0 bases, with 11 bases lying between them. This CDR3 has 14 amino acids. CDR3 sequence reads: CASSPRHPSYEQYF. The CDR3 DNA reads TGTGCCAGCAGCCCTCGACACCCCTCCTACGAGCAGTACTTC.

This clonotype was seen more than once but under ten times. V is TRBV6-5 and J is TRBJ1-4; D is ambiguous. The V end lost 4 bases, the J end lost 0 bases, and 12 bases lay between the germline ends. This CDR3 is built from 16 residues. Looked up from germline, CDR1 is MNHEY and CDR2 is SVGAGI. CDR3 amino acids: CASSSGNLATNEKLFF. CDR3 nucleotide sequence: TGTGCCAGCAGTTCGGGGAATTTAGCAACTAATGAAAAACTGTTTTTT.

The rearrangement uses TRBV3-1 and TRBJ2-1, with D maybe TRBD2 (6 bases). This CDR3 is built from 14 residues. The germline CDR1 and CDR2 sequences are LGHDT and YNNKEL (reference sequence). Trimming removed 3 bases from V and 3 bases from J, with 9 bases in between. CDR3 DNA: TGTGCCAGCAGCCATTGGCGGGGCTACAATGAGCAGTTCTTC. Translation: CASSHWRGYNEQFF.

This clonotype was observed a few times. V gene TRBV18 combines with J gene TRBJ1-2, with D unresolved. The CDR3 runs 13 residues. Trimming cost V 2 bases and J 3 bases, with 7 bases left between them. Germline V lookup: CDR1 KGHSH, CDR2 LQKENI. The CDR3 loop is CASSPGPYYGYTF. Here the CDR3 DNA reads TGTGCCAGCTCACCAGGGCCTTACTATGGCTACACCTTC.

The CDR3 protein is CSASGMGLAWGDTQYF. The CDR3 DNA reads TGCAGTGCTAGTGGCATGGGACTAGCATGGGGAGATACGCAGTATTTT. The chain carries TRBV20-1 and TRBJ2-3; TRBD2 aligns across 9 bases. CDR3 length: 16 residues. V was clipped by 3 bases and J by 5 bases; unmatched bases: 12. Per germline, CDR1 DFQATT and CDR2 SNEGSKA (reference sequence).

This chain joins TRBV2 and TRBJ2-1, with TRBD2 identical over 7 bases. This CDR3 spans 15 amino acids. CDR1 and CDR2 (germline): SNHLY, FYNNEI. V was clipped by 1 base and J by 5 bases; unmatched bases: 5. The CDR3 sequence is CASSEEQGTNNEQFF. CDR3 DNA sequence: TGTGCCAGCAGTGAAGAGCAAGGGACTAACAATGAGCAGTTCTTC.

The table lists this clonotype with a few counts. This sequence joins TRBV7-8 and TRBJ2-3; 10 bases are shared with TRBD2. Germline V lookup: CDR1 SGHVS, CDR2 FQNEAQ. J lost 3 bases, V lost 1 base, and 4 bases had no gene match. The CDR3 covers 16 residues. This CDR3 reads CASSLVASGSTDTQYF. Here the CDR3 DNA reads TGTGCCAGCAGCTTAGTTGCTAGCGGGAGTACAGATACGCAGTATTTT.

The chain has TRBV20-1 and TRBJ1-2; D is unclear. The CDR3 is 14 residues long. Trimming cost V 6 bases and J 3 bases, with 17 bases left between them. Germline values: CDR1 DFQATT, CDR2 SNEGSKA (reference sequence). CDR3 amino acids: CSASSIGRYYGYTF. CDR3 coding DNA: TGCAGTGCCAGCTCAATCGGACGGTACTATGGCTACACCTTC.

This clonotype was seen a handful of times. This chain links TRBV27 with TRBJ1-1, with D maybe TRBD1 (6 bases). Germline V lookup: CDR1 MNHEY, CDR2 SMNVEV (reference sequence). The CDR3 runs 15 residues. Between the trimmed V and J ends, which lost 3 bases and 4 bases, there was a span of 15 bases. CDR3 nucleotide sequence: TGTGCCAGCAGTTTTTATCCAGGGGTTAGCACTGAAGCTTTCTTT. Amino acids: CASSFYPGVSTEAFF.

This clonotype was seen more than once but under ten times. The V call is TRBV12-3 or TRBV12-4, the J call TRBJ2-7; 7 nucleotides line up with TRBD2. The CDR3 is 14 amino acids. Trimming removed 5 bases from V and 0 bases from J; junction bases left unmatched: 4. The CDR3 DNA reads TGTGCCAGCAGTCCCGGGACTATCTCCTACGAGCAGTACTTC. Its translation is CASSPGTISYEQYF.

The V and J genes are TRBV7-9 and TRBJ1-2, with 8 positions matching TRBD1. V gave up 5 bases and J gave up 7 bases; unmatched junction bases: 6. In germline, CDR1 is SEHNR, CDR2 FQNEAQ (reference sequence). The CDR3 runs to 13 residues. This CDR3 reads CASSTGTGLGYTF. For the CDR3, the DNA is TGTGCCAGCAGCACCGGGACAGGTCTTGGCTACACCTTC.

The V and J genes are TRBV7-9 and TRBJ1-1, with 8 bases lining up with TRBD1. CDR1 and CDR2 from the germline V gene are SEHNR and FQNEAQ (reference sequence). Trimming removed 1 base from V and 5 bases from J; junction bases left unmatched: 9. This CDR3 is 16 amino acids long. For the CDR3, the DNA is TGTGCCAGCAGCTTAGATGGGCAGGGGGCAGGGACTGAAGCTTTCTTT. This translates into CASSLDGQGAGTEAFF.

The genes are TRBV29-1 and TRBJ2-5, with 11 positions matching TRBD1. Germline V gene data show CDR1 as SQVTM and CDR2 as ANQGSEA. The length of the CDR3 is 15 residues. The J segment lost 4 bases and the V segment lost 5 bases, leaving 9 bases of the junction unmatched. CDR3 sequence: CSVFPGTGGGETQYF. As DNA, the CDR3 is TGCAGCGTTTTCCCCGGGACAGGGGGGGGAGAGACCCAGTACTTC.

The sample holds a few counts of this clonotype. This chain joins TRBV30 and TRBJ1-1, with D possibly being TRBD1 (6 bases). The CDR3 is 14 amino acids. V lost 4 bases and J 0 bases, leaving 12 bases between the germline ends. Germline loops: CDR1 GTSNPN, CDR2 SVGIG (reference sequence). CDR3 in DNA: TGTGCCTGGACTAAAGGACAGTTGAACACTGAAGCTTTCTTT. This codes for CAWTKGQLNTEAFF.

This clonotype was seen more than once but under ten times. V and J are TRBV9 and TRBJ2-1; D may be TRBD2 (7 bases). CDR3 length: 15 amino acids. Trimming cost V 6 bases and J 5 bases, with 18 bases left between them. Per germline, CDR1 SGDLS and CDR2 YYNGEE. The CDR3 DNA sequence: TGTGCCAGCAATATAGGGGGGGGGGCCAACAATGAGCAGTTCTTC. This encodes CASNIGGGANNEQFF.

J is TRBJ1-1 and V is TRBV7-3, with D uncertain. The germline gives CDR1 SGHTA, CDR2 FQGTGA. The CDR3 totals 13 residues. V shed 5 bases and J shed 6 bases, with 13 bases lying between them. The CDR3 bases are TGTGCCAGCAGCAACCGACAAAGAGCTGAAGCTTTCTTT. The encoded protein is CASSNRQRAEAFF. Full variable domain (outside the CDR3, taken from reference TRBV7-3 and TRBJ1-1): GAGVSQTPSNKVTEKGKYVELRCDPISGHTALYWYRQSLGQGPEFLIYFQGTGAADDSGLPNDRFFAVRPEGSVSTLKIQRTERGDSAVYLCASSNRQRAEAFFGQGTRLTVV.

This sequence joins TRBV28 and TRBJ2-7, with D possibly called TRBD1 or TRBD2 (5 bases each). Germline values: CDR1 MDHEN, CDR2 SYDVKM. CDR3 length: 11 residues. Trimming removed 5 bases from V and 6 bases from J, with 8 bases in between. The CDR3 DNA reads as TGTGCCAGCAGTACTAGGGGCGAGCAGTACTTC. Translating gives CASSTRGEQYF. The full variable domain, its missing parts supplied by reference TRBV28 and TRBJ2-7, is DVKVTQSSRYLVKRTGEKVFLECVQDMDHENMFWYRQDPGLGLRLIYFSYDVKMKEKGDIPEGYSVSREKKERFSLILESASTNQTSMYLCASSTRGEQYFGPGTRLTVT.

This clonotype came up a few times. The chain has TRBV3-1 and TRBJ2-3, with a possible D match to TRBD1 (6 bases). V gave up 2 bases and J gave up 2 bases, with 8 bases separating them. This CDR3 region has 14 residues. In germline, CDR1 is LGHDT, CDR2 YNNKEL (reference sequence). CDR3 bases: TGTGCCAGCAGCCAAAGGACAGACACAGATACGCAGTATTTT. Its translation is CASSQRTDTDTQYF.

The genes are TRBV29-1 and TRBJ2-1; weak D call: TRBD1 (5 bases). Germline values: CDR1 SQVTM, CDR2 ANQGSEA. The V end was cut by 0 bases, the J end by 6 bases, with 18 bases between. The CDR3 length is 16 residues. The CDR3 DNA sequence: TGCAGCGTTGAAGAGGTCAGGGCTAGGAACCCCAATGAGCAGTTCTTC. Protein: CSVEEVRARNPNEQFF.

V gene TRBV18 combines with J gene TRBJ2-3; 9 bases fit TRBD1. The CDR3 is 15 residues long. Germline assignment: CDR1 KGHSH and CDR2 LQKENI. The V gene end was trimmed by 2 bases and the J gene end by 8 bases; junction bases not matched to a gene: 8. The DNA of the CDR3 is TGTGCCAGCTCACCAGGACAGGGGCCCGCGGTTACGCAGTATTTT. Translation gives CASSPGQGPAVTQYF. The whole variable domain, filled in from reference TRBV18 and TRBJ2-3, reads NAGVMQNPRHLVRRRGQEARLRCSPMKGHSHVYWYRQLPEEGLKFMVYLQKENIIDESGMPKERFSAEFPKEGPSILRIQQVVRGDSAAYFCASSPGQGPAVTQYFGPGTRLTVL.